This T cell receptor beta chain was identified in a study of OX40 agonist ivuxolimab in advanced cancers. Study-level background: One patient with hepatocellular carcinoma and two with cutaneous melanoma, three in all, had partial responses.

TCRdb's copy holds only in-frame clones and misses some; the assay was immunoSEQ multiplex PCR. This sample carries around 84,000 clones, about 92% of them seen once, and the ten largest clones take approximately 0.2%. V shed 6 bases and J 6 bases; nucleotides not matched to a gene: 8. Germline CDR1 is LGHNT and CDR2 is FRNRAP. The CDR3 extends over 14 amino acids. As for this clone: Antigen specificity is unknown.

Study-level points and caveats: At doses 0.1 to 3.0 mg/kg, CD4+ and CD8+ clones expanded. Researchers did not establish what antigens the expanded peripheral T cells target. Mean expanded clone counts were higher in CD8+ than CD4+ T cells.

The receptor was derived from an adult with an advanced solid tumor such as melanoma, head and neck, liver or kidney cancer. This chain links TRBV12-5 with TRBJ1-2; the match to TRBD1 covers 9 bases. The sample in question was CD4+ or CD8+ T cells sorted from blood, obtained in a trial of the OX40 agonist ivuxolimab. The CDR3 loop is CASGAGTGRDGYTF. The DNA for the CDR3 is TGTGCTAGTGGCGCTGGGACAGGGAGGGATGGCTACACCTTC. Combining the CDR3 with reference TRBV12-5 and TRBJ1-2 gives the whole variable domain DARVTQTPRHKVTEMGQEVTMRCQPILGHNTVFWYRQTMMQGLELLAYFRNRAPLDDSGMPKDRFSAEMPDATLATLKIQPSEPRDSAVYFCASGAGTGRDGYTFGSGTRLTVV.